What follows are 8 T cell receptor beta chains derived from one specimen sequenced in a study of patients and donors after allogeneic stem cell transplantation. TCRdb fed the RT-PCR reads into MiXCR, producing one record per CDR3 protein. In the table there are roughly 880,000 distinct CDR3 sequences, around 17% of which are singletons. Source material: blood, either unsorted or a sorted T cell fraction (not recorded which). The receptors stem from a human donor who was either an allogeneic HSCT recipient or a stem cell or donor lymphocyte infusion donor (not recorded which). It is not recorded whose cells these are; they may come from a transplant donor.

This clonotype was counted a few times. The chain uses TRBV5-1 and TRBJ2-3; D may be TRBD2 (5 bases). The V gene's germline CDR1 is SGHRS and CDR2 YFSETQ. CDR3 length equals 16 residues. The V and J ends lost 4 bases and 6 bases respectively, with 21 bases between them. The CDR3 nucleotides are TGCGCCAGCAGCGCGGACTCGGGAATTACTATGGATACGCAGTATTTT. It encodes CASSADSGITMDTQYF.

There are many counts of this clonotype. The chain links TRBV29-1 to TRBJ2-2; 7 bases map to TRBD2. CDR3 length equals 14 residues. V trimming: 4 bases; J trimming: 3 bases; junction bases outside the gene matches: 5. From germline, CDR1 is SQVTM and CDR2 ANQGSEA. CDR3 protein: CSVVASGDTGELFF. CDR3 nucleotide sequence: TGCAGCGTTGTGGCTAGCGGAGACACCGGGGAGCTGTTTTTT.

The chain is built from TRBV12-3 or TRBV12-4 and TRBJ1-2; D uncertain. There are 14 residues in the CDR3. V lost 6 bases to trimming and J lost 3 bases, with 14 bases between them. CDR3 sequence (DNA): TGTGCCAGCAGGGATTTGTGGGCTTACTATGGCTACACCTTC. It yields the protein CASRDLWAYYGYTF.

The gene calls are TRBV4-2 and TRBJ2-1, with D perhaps being TRBD1 or TRBD2 (6 bases each). Deletions cut 6 bases from V and 9 bases from J, with 15 bases between. The germline CDR1 and CDR2 sequences are LGHNA and YNFKEQ. The CDR3 contains 13 residues. The CDR3 DNA follows: TGTGCCAGCAGGGAGGGGGAAGTGGGTGAGCAGTTCTTC. Its protein product is CASREGEVGEQFF.

This clonotype has just a few counts. The genes are TRBV9 and TRBJ2-7; D is ambiguous. The germline V gene encodes CDR1 SGDLS and CDR2 YYNGEE. This CDR3 is 15 amino acids long. V lost 4 bases to trimming and J lost 0 bases, with 14 bases between them. The CDR3 sequence is CASSPSGDSSYEQYF. CDR3 sequence (DNA): TGTGCCAGCAGCCCAAGTGGCGATTCCTCCTACGAGCAGTACTTC.

This clonotype was counted ten times or more. This CDR3 reads CASSLQGWDTGELFF. The CDR3 DNA is TGCGCCAGCAGCTTGCAGGGTTGGGACACCGGGGAGCTGTTTTTT. The rearrangement uses TRBV5-1 and TRBJ2-2; D might be TRBD1 (5 bases). Germline values: CDR1 SGHRS, CDR2 YFSETQ. The V and J ends lost 1 base and 3 bases respectively, with 10 bases between them. CDR3 size: 15 residues.

V gene TRBV20-1 combines with J gene TRBJ2-5, with TRBD2 as a possible D gene (6 bases). The CDR3 sequence is 16 residues long. Germline V gene data show CDR1 as DFQATT and CDR2 as SNEGSKA (reference sequence). V was pared by 1 base and J by 1 base, with 16 bases between. Here the CDR3 reads CSARGSLSGPQETQYF. In nucleotides, the CDR3 is TGCAGTGCTAGAGGGTCCCTGAGCGGGCCCCAAGAGACCCAGTACTTC.

The rearrangement links TRBV4-2 to TRBJ2-5; TRBD1 aligns across 9 bases. The germline V gene encodes CDR1 LGHNA and CDR2 YNFKEQ. The ends lost 0 bases at V and 7 bases at J; junction bases unmatched: 6. The CDR3 is 15 residues long. The CDR3 bases are TGTGCCAGCAGCCAAGAGGGGACAGGGCAGGCGACCCAGTACTTC. Residues: CASSQEGTGQATQYF.